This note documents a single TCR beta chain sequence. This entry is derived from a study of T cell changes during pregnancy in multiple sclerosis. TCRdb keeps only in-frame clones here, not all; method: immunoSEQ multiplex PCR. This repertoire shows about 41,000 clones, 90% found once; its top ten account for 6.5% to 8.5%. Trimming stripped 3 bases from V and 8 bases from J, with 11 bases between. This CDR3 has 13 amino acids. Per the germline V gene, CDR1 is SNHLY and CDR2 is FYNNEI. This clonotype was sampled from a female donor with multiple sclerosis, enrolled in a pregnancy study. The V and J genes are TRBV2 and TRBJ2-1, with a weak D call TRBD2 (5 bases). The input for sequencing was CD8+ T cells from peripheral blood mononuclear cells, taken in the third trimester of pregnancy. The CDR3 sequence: CASSDGVADEQFF. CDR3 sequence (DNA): TGTGCCAGCAGTGACGGGGTCGCGGATGAGCAGTTCTTC.